One sample yielded the 30 T cell receptor beta chains listed below, sequenced in a study of shared clonotypes between healthy human individuals (dated by TCRdb to the early 2020s). The library came from the immunoSEQ multiplex PCR assay. This immuneACCESS table, as held by TCRdb, lists in-frame sequences with V and J called but not all clones. Of the missing ones, under half trace to an unresolved V gene in checked studies; the others have no known cause. The sample includes just over 2,000,000 clones, with 85% to 95% observed a single time. Together, the top ten hold 0.1% to 0.15% of the sample. The material sequenced was naive CD4+ T cells sorted from blood. The cell subset or site label, read with the paper, signifies: CD45RA+ positively selected. Receptors were obtained from a man aged 18 to 29 in good health.

The chain carries TRBV6-1 and TRBJ1-2; perhaps TRBD1 as D (5 bases). The ends were cut back, 5 bases at V and 2 bases at J, with 9 bases in the middle. This CDR3 has 13 amino acids. Germline CDR1 is MNHNS and CDR2 is SASEGT. In DNA, the CDR3 is TGTGCCAGCAGTTTCGGGACCAACTATGGCTACACCTTC. It specifies CASSFGTNYGYTF.

The chain recombines TRBV5-1 with TRBJ1-4; TRBD1 aligns across 7 bases. CDR1 SGHRS and CDR2 YFSETQ come from the germline V gene. The CDR3 runs 16 residues. The V and J ends lost 2 bases and 8 bases, in that order; junction bases with no gene match: 12. The CDR3 region is CASSLQVQGDGEKLFF. CDR3 DNA: TGCGCCAGCAGCTTACAAGTCCAGGGGGATGGGGAAAAACTGTTTTTT.

This sequence joins TRBV2 and TRBJ1-6; a possible D gene is TRBD1 (5 bases). Germline CDR1 is SNHLY and CDR2 is FYNNEI. V gave up 2 bases and J gave up 8 bases, with 13 bases separating them. The CDR3 has 15 amino acids. The CDR3 DNA sequence: TGTGCCAGCAGTGAACAAGGGGCCAATTATTCACCCCTCCACTTT. Translation: CASSEQGANYSPLHF.

The rearrangement links TRBV7-9 to TRBJ1-1; possible D gene TRBD1, 5 bases. V was clipped by 1 base and J by 5 bases, with 11 bases between them. Germline CDR1 is SEHNR and CDR2 is FQNEAQ (reference sequence). The CDR3 has 14 residues. The CDR3 nucleotides read TGTGCCAGCAGCTTAGGCGCAGGGCGAACTGAAGCTTTCTTT. As protein: CASSLGAGRTEAFF.

V is TRBV6-4 and J is TRBJ1-6; D is unresolved. Per germline, CDR1 MRHNA and CDR2 SNTAGT. The CDR3 consists of 13 residues. Trimming shortened V by 3 bases and J by 5 bases, and 5 bases separated the two germline ends. The CDR3 coding sequence is TGTGCCAGCAGTGAGCAGAATAATTCACCCCTCCACTTT. Protein sequence: CASSEQNNSPLHF.

This sequence joins TRBV6-1 and TRBJ1-4; TRBD1 matches 8 bases. In germline, CDR1 is MNHNS, CDR2 SASEGT. This CDR3 has 13 residues. The junction had 4 bases not matched to a gene; V was cut back by 8 bases and J by 5 bases. CDR3 bases: TGTGCCAGCGTCAGGGGGCCAAATGAAAAACTGTTTTTT. It specifies CASVRGPNEKLFF.

This clone has just one count. This sequence joins TRBV11-3 and TRBJ2-7; D gene uncertain. CDR3 size: 13 residues. Germline lookup yields CDR1 SGHNT and CDR2 YENEEA. Trimming pared 1 base from V and 7 bases from J, leaving 11 bases between. CDR3: CASSLGIGAEQYF. CDR3 in DNA: TGTGCCAGCAGCTTAGGGATCGGAGCGGAGCAGTACTTC. Full variable domain (outside the CDR3, taken from reference TRBV11-3 and TRBJ2-7): EAGVVQSPRYKIIEKKQPVAFWCNPISGHNTLYWYLQNLGQGPELLIRYENEEAVDDSQLPKDRFSAERLKGVDSTLKIQPAELGDSAVYLCASSLGIGAEQYFGPGTRLTVT.

The chain recombines TRBV19 with TRBJ1-6; 9 bases are a match to TRBD1. The V gene's germline CDR1 is LNHDA and CDR2 SQIVND (reference sequence). Trimming at V came to 6 bases and at J to 9 bases, leaving 6 bases not matched to a gene. CDR3 length: 14 residues. CDR3 bases: TGTGCCAGTAGGGTGGACAGGGGTACTTCACCCCTCCACTTT. Translated: CASRVDRGTSPLHF.

In DNA, the CDR3 is TGCGCCAGCAGCTTCGGTTTTAATGAGCAGTTCTTC. This gives the protein CASSFGFNEQFF. This chain uses TRBV5-1 with TRBJ2-1; the D is unclear. Deletions cut 2 bases from V and 7 bases from J, with 7 bases between. The CDR3 loop spans 12 amino acids. Germline V CDR1 and CDR2: SGHRS, YFSETQ.

The chain links TRBV29-1 to TRBJ2-3; 12 bases fit TRBD2. V lost 1 base to trimming and J lost 3 bases; unmatched junction nucleotides: 5. Germline CDR1 is SQVTM and CDR2 is ANQGSEA. There are 16 residues in the CDR3. For the CDR3, the DNA is TGCAGCGTTGAAGGACTAGCGGGAGATCTGACAGATACGCAGTATTTT. Its translation: CSVEGLAGDLTDTQYF.

The V call is TRBV6-5, the J call TRBJ2-5; a weak D match, TRBD2 (6 bases). V dropped 6 bases and J dropped 5 bases, with 13 bases sitting between them. Germline-derived CDR1 and CDR2 are MNHEY and SVGAGI. The CDR3 contains 13 residues. CDR3 coding DNA: TGTGCCAGCAGGCGGGGAGATAGGGAGACCCAGTACTTC. This gives the protein CASRRGDRETQYF.

This chain joins TRBV12-5 and TRBJ2-2, with D tentatively TRBD1 or TRBD2 (5 bases each). With 6 bases removed from V and 7 bases from J, the gap between germline ends came to 18 bases. The CDR3 consists of 15 residues. Germline CDR1 reads LGHNT; CDR2 reads FRNRAP. The CDR3: CASGPPGTLRGELFF. The CDR3 DNA sequence: TGTGCTAGTGGCCCCCCCGGGACCCTCCGCGGGGAGCTGTTTTTT. The full variable domain, rest sourced from reference TRBV12-5 and TRBJ2-2, is DARVTQTPRHKVTEMGQEVTMRCQPILGHNTVFWYRQTMMQGLELLAYFRNRAPLDDSGMPKDRFSAEMPDATLATLKIQPSEPRDSAVYFCASGPPGTLRGELFFGEGSRLTVL.

This clone was counted a few times. The V gene is TRBV14, the J gene TRBJ2-1; 12 bases are a match to TRBD2. CDR3 size: 15 residues. Germline trimming cut 4 bases from V and 7 bases from J; bases unmatched to any gene: 5. Germline V lookup: CDR1 SGHDN, CDR2 FVKESK. The CDR3 is CASSRLAGVGNEQFF. CDR3 sequence (DNA): TGTGCCAGCAGCCGACTAGCGGGAGTTGGGAATGAGCAGTTCTTC.

This clone was recorded only once. This chain links TRBV5-1 with TRBJ2-7, with TRBD1 matching over 11 bases. In germline, CDR1 is SGHRS, CDR2 YFSETQ. This CDR3 spans 14 amino acids. After removal of 4 bases from V and 3 bases from J, the junction contained 3 bases not matched to a gene. This CDR3 is CASSGDRGSYEQYF. The DNA of the CDR3 is TGCGCCAGCAGCGGGGACAGGGGGAGCTACGAGCAGTACTTC.

The chain uses TRBV7-2 and TRBJ2-2; 13 bases align to TRBD2. Germline trimming cut 6 bases from V and 7 bases from J; bases unmatched to any gene: 8. In germline, CDR1 is SGHTA, CDR2 FQGNSA. This CDR3 region has 16 residues. DNA for the CDR3: TGTGCCAGCAGTAGTAGACTAGCGGGAGGTCACGGGGAGCTGTTTTTT. It is translated as CASSSRLAGGHGELFF.

Note on this clone: Other DNA sequences in this sample translate to the same CDR3. The chain joins TRBV9 to TRBJ1-6; D call uncertain. The CDR3 spans 15 residues. V was trimmed by 0 bases and J by 2 bases, leaving 6 bases between them. Germline CDR1 SGDLS, CDR2 YYNGEE. Here the CDR3 DNA reads TGTGCCAGCAGCGTAGGAGACACCTATAATTCACCCCTCCACTTT. This sequence encodes CASSVGDTYNSPLHF.

This clone was counted a single time. The chain is built from TRBV7-9 and TRBJ2-1; D is undetermined. The CDR3 runs to 16 residues. V dropped 0 bases and J dropped 0 bases, with 9 bases sitting between them. Germline CDR1 and CDR2: SEHNR and FQNEAQ (reference sequence). The chain's CDR3 is CASSLALLSSYNEQFF. CDR3 bases: TGTGCCAGCAGCTTAGCGCTCCTTAGCTCCTACAATGAGCAGTTCTTC.

The CDR3 region is CASSPQQVYEQYF. CDR3 bases: TGTGCCAGCAGTCCCCAACAAGTCTACGAGCAGTACTTC. The V call is TRBV28, the J call TRBJ2-7, with no clear D. This CDR3 is 13 amino acids long. V lost 5 bases and J 3 bases, leaving 11 bases between the germline ends. Germline loops: CDR1 MDHEN, CDR2 SYDVKM.

This clone is a singleton in its sample. The chain employs TRBV6-6 and TRBJ2-7, with D possibly TRBD1 on 6 matching bases. The CDR3 contains 15 residues. The germline V and J ends were trimmed by 5 bases and 0 bases, with 14 bases remaining between them. The germline CDR1 and CDR2 sequences are MNHNY and SVGAGI (reference sequence). As DNA, the CDR3 is TGTGCCAGCAGTCCCGGACAGCGATTCTCCTACGAGCAGTACTTC. Translation gives CASSPGQRFSYEQYF.

About this clone itself: The sample holds other DNA sequences that translate to the same CDR3. DNA of the CDR3: TGCGCCAGCAGCTTGGGTCCCTCGTCCTACGAGCAGTACTTC. Translation: CASSLGPSSYEQYF. This chain joins TRBV5-1 and TRBJ2-7; no reliable D call. Germline V CDR1 and CDR2: SGHRS, YFSETQ. This CDR3 comprises 14 residues. Trimming cost V 0 bases and J 1 base, with 8 bases left between them.

A word on this clone: Other DNA sequences in the same sample also yield this CDR3. The chain links TRBV5-6 to TRBJ1-4; D is ambiguous. The length of the CDR3 is 14 residues. The V gene lost 0 bases and the J gene lost 2 bases, with 5 bases spanning the gap. Per the germline V gene, CDR1 is SGHDT and CDR2 is YYEEEE. The CDR3 here is CASSLGLTNEKLFF. As DNA, the CDR3 is TGTGCCAGCAGCTTGGGCCTGACTAATGAAAAACTGTTTTTT. Full variable domain (outside the CDR3, taken from reference TRBV5-6 and TRBJ1-4): DAGVTQSPTHLIKTRGQQVTLRCSPKSGHDTVSWYQQALGQGPQFIFQYYEEEERQRGNFPDRFSGHQFPNYSSELNVNALLLGDSALYLCASSLGLTNEKLFFGSGTQLSVL.

This chain uses TRBV10-2 with TRBJ2-3; D gene uncertain. Germline lookup yields CDR1 WSHSY and CDR2 SAAADI. The CDR3 contains 14 residues. V was trimmed by 7 bases and J by 4 bases, leaving 15 bases between them. CDR3 sequence reads: CASNEPRSADTQYF. The DNA of the CDR3 is TGCGCCAGCAACGAGCCCCGGTCAGCAGATACGCAGTATTTT.

Comments on this clone: This CDR3 is also generated by other DNA sequences in the sample. The chain has TRBV5-6 and TRBJ1-2; D not resolved. CDR1 and CDR2 from the germline V gene are SGHDT and YYEEEE. The CDR3 contains 12 residues. V lost 4 bases to trimming and J lost 5 bases, with 9 bases between them. The CDR3 nucleotides are TGTGCCAGCAGCCCCGGGATTTATGGCTACACCTTC. Its protein is CASSPGIYGYTF.

The V call is TRBV27, the J call TRBJ2-7; D remains unclear. Germline V gene sequence: CDR1 MNHEY, CDR2 SMNVEV (reference sequence). Trimming removed 4 bases at V and 0 bases at J, with 4 bases between. The CDR3 contains 12 residues. CDR3 nucleotide sequence: TGTGCCAGCAGTTCGGCCTCCTACGAGCAGTACTTC. This codes for CASSSASYEQYF.

Of note for this clone: This same CDR3 is encoded by further DNA sequences in the sample. V and J are TRBV6-1 and TRBJ1-2; unclear D gene. Trimming left V 3 bases short and J 0 bases short, with 5 bases between. Looked up from germline, CDR1 is MNHNS and CDR2 is SASEGT. The CDR3 covers 13 residues. CDR3 sequence reads: CASSDWANYGYTF. As DNA, the CDR3 is TGTGCCAGCAGTGATTGGGCTAACTATGGCTACACCTTC.

This chain links TRBV6-5 with TRBJ2-7, with TRBD2 matching over 11 bases. Germline V gene data show CDR1 as MNHEY and CDR2 as SVGAGI. The CDR3 loop spans 14 amino acids. V lost 5 bases to trimming and J lost 3 bases; unmatched junction nucleotides: 3. The CDR3: CASSTSGGGYEQYF. The DNA for the CDR3 is TGTGCCAGCAGTACTAGCGGGGGAGGCTACGAGCAGTACTTC.

The chain couples TRBV6-6 to TRBJ1-3; D uncertain. Trimming removed 4 bases from V and 0 bases from J, with 7 bases in between. The CDR3 runs 14 residues. Germline assignment: CDR1 MNHNY and CDR2 SVGAGI (reference sequence). CDR3 coding DNA: TGTGCCAGCAGTTCGGCCGTCTCTGGAAACACCATATATTTT. This sequence encodes CASSSAVSGNTIYF.

This chain links TRBV13 with TRBJ2-7; D is possibly TRBD1 (6 bases). CDR1 PRHDT and CDR2 FYEKMQ come from the germline V gene (reference sequence). CDR3 size: 15 residues. The germline V and J ends were trimmed by 7 bases and 0 bases, with 16 bases remaining between them. For the CDR3, the DNA is TGTGCCAGCATCCGAACAGGGCTAAGCTCCTACGAGCAGTACTTC. Its protein is CASIRTGLSSYEQYF.

The chain combines TRBV10-2 with TRBJ2-3; D might be TRBD1 (6 bases). V gave up 8 bases and J gave up 5 bases, with 14 bases separating them. Germline V lookup: CDR1 WSHSY, CDR2 SAAADI. The CDR3 loop spans 13 amino acids. In DNA, the CDR3 is TGCGCCAGCGAAGGGGACAAGGAAGATACGCAGTATTTT. Protein product: CASEGDKEDTQYF.

A note on this clone: The same CDR3 arises from other DNA sequences in this sample as well. The gene calls are TRBV5-1 and TRBJ2-5; D gene uncertain. V was pared by 2 bases and J by 1 base, with 3 bases between. Germline values: CDR1 SGHRS, CDR2 YFSETQ. The CDR3 runs 12 residues. CDR3 amino acids: CASSLSQETQYF. DNA of the CDR3: TGCGCCAGCAGCTTAAGCCAAGAGACCCAGTACTTC.